This T cell receptor (beta chain) was identified in a study of blood T cell repertoires in COVID-19 (dated by TCRdb to 2019 to 2021). Context from the whole study: Collaborator samples came from the United States, Italy and Spain and covered acute and convalescent phases of COVID-19. The sample metadata nearly always contained a de-identified subject ID, COVID-19 status, age in years and sex. The material from the prospective study consisted of cDNA or gDNA derived from T cells, B-cell-depleted T cells, or PBMCs. Samples came from the ongoing ImmuneRACE study (first 160 participants) plus 1,254 subjects from 6 global collaborators. A freely available public database, intended as a resource for researchers studying the immune response to SARS-CoV-2, is where the repertoires were released. Where available, HLA class I and class II types were obtained from metadata supplied by the sample provider rather than from assay-based typing. Deeply sampled blood TCRbeta repertoires from subjects exposed to, actively infected with, or recovered from COVID-19 were included in the dataset.

Participants in the prospective study were enrolled through a virtual design, were aged roughly 18 to 100 years, and lived in roughly 25 United States geographic areas. In the prospective study, participants were assigned to cohorts based on the clinical history participants reported in a screening survey and a study questionnaire. ImmuneRACE Cohort 3 recovered participants were defined by two consecutive negative NP/OP PCR tests, healthcare professional clearance, or symptom resolution. Mobile phlebotomists in the prospective study collected whole blood, serum and a nasopharyngeal or oropharyngeal swab from every participant. Participants in the prospective study had the option to provide additional blood draws and questionnaires over a roughly 2-month period. Before DNA extraction, blood samples from the prospective study were shipped at room temperature or frozen. A word on this clone: Its antigen target is currently unknown. It has no much larger one-base neighbor in the sample; base qualities were not kept.

Overall study results and their limits: Clinical and demographic metadata were provided uncurated, with the amount varying by source and participant.

TCRbeta CDR3 regions were amplified from genomic DNA by means of the immunoSEQ Assay, a bias-controlled multiplex PCR. Processing in the source paper ran as follows. The number of nucleated cells in each sample was estimated from the amplification of reference gene primers within the assay. To quantify the absolute abundance of each unique TCRbeta CDR3 rearrangement, sequence reads were collapsed and filtered. Productive Simpson clonality was computed per sample as the square root of Simpson's diversity index over productive rearrangements. As stored in TCRdb, this immuneACCESS dataset retains in-frame rearrangements with V and J assigned. A fraction of the clones does not appear; measured against another copy, unresolved V genes explain less than half of the discrepancy, and the remainder lacks a known reason. D and trimming were read from the DNA, whereas the V and J calls and clone size are those reported in that table. The sample yields some 150,000 clones; roughly 80% were counted once. About 6.1% of the sample is in the top ten clones.

The sample consisted of PBMCs or T cells enriched from blood (not recorded which). The sequence came from a woman aged 40-49 years who had recovered from COVID-19.

In nucleotide form, the sequence is TGTGCCAGCAGCAAAGATCTAGCCAAGACGTACGAGCAGTACTTC. The encoded protein is CASSKDLAKTYEQYF. The V and J genes are TRBV21-1 and TRBJ2-7; the table calls TRBD2, which could not be checked here. TRBV21-1 constitutes a pseudogene. The CDR3 goes from the cysteine to the phenylalanine over 15 residues. The CDR3 DNA has 45 bases and is translated from base 1.